The clone carrying this TCR beta chain was seen a single time. This sample includes further DNA sequences coding for the same CDR3. Germline V gene lookup returns CDR1 SGHTA and CDR2 FQGNSA. CDR3 length: 15 residues. V dropped 5 bases and J dropped 4 bases, with 15 bases sitting between them. This entry belongs to a study of shared clonotypes between healthy human individuals. On the study more broadly: Ranging from 18 to 49 in age, donors were two women and three men.

Method: immunoSEQ multiplex PCR; TCRdb's copy keeps in-frame clones and lacks some. The table shows 950,000 to 1,300,000 clones, with about 75% occurring only once. This clonotype originated in a man between 18 and 35 years old in good health. The sequencing sample was made of memory CD4+ T cells sorted from blood. Subset reported: CD45RA-negative fraction. This chain joins TRBV7-2 and TRBJ2-1, with a possible D match to TRBD2 (7 bases). CDR3: CASSPRRGQYNEQFF. The DNA for the CDR3 is TGTGCCAGCAGCCCCCGGCGGGGGCAATACAATGAGCAGTTCTTC.